These T cell receptor beta chains were read from a single sample in a study of metastatic and nonmetastatic thyroid tumors. TCRdb called clones again from the PCR reads with MiXCR. Among 39,000 or so clones listed, roughly half were seen once. Sequencing input: tumor tissue. These receptors all stem from a male donor with papillary thyroid cancer or a benign thyroid nodule (not recorded which). Some clones in this sample may be carry-over from other donors' samples. The CDR3 runs from the conserved cysteine through the conserved F or W. The D gene is left open where the match is weak. Rows may omit the clone size; those that give it use once, few, many or a size class.

TRBD1	TRBV30	TRBJ1-2	few	CACQGGPYGYTF	TGTGCCTGTCAGGGGGGTCCCTATGGCTACACCTTC
TRBD2	TRBV7-8	TRBJ2-6	few	CASSSAGLDFSGANVLTF	TGTGCCAGCAGCTCAGCGGGACTAGACTTCTCTGGGGCCAACGTCCTGACTTTC
TRBD2	TRBV6-1	TRBJ2-7	few	CASSMRDYTYEQYF	TGTGCCAGCAGTATGCGGGACTATACCTACGAGCAGTACTTC
TRBD2	TRBV20-1	TRBJ2-7	.	CSAPTSVRAGGLEQYF	TGCAGTGCCCCGACTAGCGTCCGGGCAGGCGGTCTCGAGCAGTACTTC
.	TRBV7-9	TRBJ1-2	.	CASSATGTSGYTF	TGTGCCAGCAGTGCGACCGGGACGTCGGGCTACACCTTC
.	TRBV27	TRBJ2-5	.	CASSFRGSVETQYF	TGTGCCAGCAGTTTCCGGGGGTCGGTAGAGACCCAGTACTTC
TRBD2	TRBV28	TRBJ2-7	.	CASRPSGASYEQYF	TGTGCCAGCAGACCTAGCGGGGCATCCTACGAGCAGTACTTC
.	TRBV27	TRBJ2-1	.	CASSLSGEPYNEQFF	TGTGCCAGCAGTTTATCGGGGGAACCCTACAATGAGCAGTTCTTC
.	TRBV2	TRBJ1-4	.	CASIEVPRNEKLFF	TGTGCCAGCATTGAAGTTCCTCGAAATGAAAAACTGTTTTTT
TRBD2	TRBV30	TRBJ2-3	.	CAWSKTRLADTNSRDTQYF	TGTGCCTGGAGTAAAACTCGACTAGCTGACACTAATTCTAGAGATACGCAGTATTTT
TRBD2	TRBV5-6	TRBJ2-7	.	CASSLAPFSGGPITYEQYF	TGTGCCAGCAGCTTGGCACCTTTTTCGGGAGGGCCAATTACCTACGAGCAGTACTTC
.	TRBV18	TRBJ1-4	.	CASSPLRESEEKLFF	TGTGCCAGCTCACCACTCAGGGAGTCAGAAGAAAAACTGTTTTTT
.	TRBV7-9	TRBJ1-6	.	CASSQSGGQSPLHF	TGTGCCAGCAGCCAAAGCGGGGGTCAGTCACCCCTCCACTTT
.	TRBV5-1	TRBJ1-5	.	CASSLSQGTQPQHF	TGCGCCAGCAGCTTGAGTCAGGGGACGCAGCCCCAGCATTTT
.	TRBV30	TRBJ2-7	.	CAWSVGYSYEQYF	TGTGCCTGGAGTGTCGGGTACTCCTACGAGCAGTACTTC
.	TRBV11-3	TRBJ1-2	.	CASDVAKPNYGYTF	TGTGCCAGCGACGTAGCGAAGCCTAACTATGGCTACACCTTC
.	TRBV7-9	TRBJ1-2	.	CASSLETGNYGYTF	TGTGCCAGCAGCTTAGAAACAGGGAACTATGGCTACACCTTC
.	TRBV27	TRBJ2-7	few	CASSLLQGRHEQYF	TGTGCCAGCAGTTTATTACAGGGGAGGCACGAGCAGTACTTC
TRBD2	TRBV11-2	TRBJ2-3	.	CASSLGGLAGGPWDTQYF	TGTGCCAGCAGCTTAGGGGGACTAGCGGGAGGGCCATGGGATACGCAGTATTTT
.	TRBV10-1	TRBJ1-3	.	CASSESQYLSGNTIYF	TGCGCCAGCAGTGAGTCGCAGTACCTGTCTGGAAACACCATATATTTT
TRBD1	TRBV6-1	TRBJ1-2	few	CASRRPYLGQAAYGYTF	TGTGCCAGCAGGCGGCCCTACTTGGGACAGGCAGCCTATGGCTACACCTTC
.	TRBV3-1	TRBJ2-7	.	CASSHLGYEQYF	TGTGCCAGCAGCCACTTGGGTTACGAGCAGTACTTC
.	TRBV20-1	TRBJ2-7	.	CSARDPGEKQQYF	TGCAGTGCTAGAGATCCTGGGGAAAAGCAGCAGTACTTC
.	TRBV19	TRBJ2-7	.	CASIGRGEGDEQYF	TGTGCCAGTATTGGTAGGGGCGAAGGGGACGAGCAGTACTTC
.	TRBV6-1	TRBJ2-7	.	CASSEAWWEHYF	TGTGCCAGCAGTGAAGCATGGTGGGAGCATTACTTC